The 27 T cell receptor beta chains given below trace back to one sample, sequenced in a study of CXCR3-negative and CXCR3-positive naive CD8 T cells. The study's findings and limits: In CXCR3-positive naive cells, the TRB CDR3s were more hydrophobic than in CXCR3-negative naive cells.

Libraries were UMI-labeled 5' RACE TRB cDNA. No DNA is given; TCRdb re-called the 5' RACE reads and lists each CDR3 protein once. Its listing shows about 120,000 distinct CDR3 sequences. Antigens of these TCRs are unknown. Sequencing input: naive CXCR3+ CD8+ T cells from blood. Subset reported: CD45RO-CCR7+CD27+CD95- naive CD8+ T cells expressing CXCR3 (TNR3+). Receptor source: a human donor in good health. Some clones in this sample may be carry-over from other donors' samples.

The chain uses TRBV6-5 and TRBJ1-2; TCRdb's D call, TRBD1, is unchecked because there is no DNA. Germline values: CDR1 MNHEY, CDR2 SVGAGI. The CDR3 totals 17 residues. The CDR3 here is CASSPLYMAPPNYGYTF.

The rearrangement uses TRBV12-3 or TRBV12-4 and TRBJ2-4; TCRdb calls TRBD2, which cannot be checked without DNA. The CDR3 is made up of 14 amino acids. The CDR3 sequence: CAISPPLLFGIQYF.

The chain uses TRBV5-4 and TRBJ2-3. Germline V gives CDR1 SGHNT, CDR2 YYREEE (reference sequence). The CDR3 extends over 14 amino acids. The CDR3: CASSILDGTDTQYF.

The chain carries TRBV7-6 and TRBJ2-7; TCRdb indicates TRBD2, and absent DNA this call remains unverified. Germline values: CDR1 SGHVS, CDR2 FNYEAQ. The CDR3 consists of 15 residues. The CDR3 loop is CASSFPAGGSYEQYF.

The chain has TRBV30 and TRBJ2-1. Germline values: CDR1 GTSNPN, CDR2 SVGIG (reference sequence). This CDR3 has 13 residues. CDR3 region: CAWSVLRNSEQFF.

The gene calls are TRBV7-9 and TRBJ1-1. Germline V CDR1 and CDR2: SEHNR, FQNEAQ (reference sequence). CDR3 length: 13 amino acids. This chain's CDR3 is CASSLEGSPEAFF.

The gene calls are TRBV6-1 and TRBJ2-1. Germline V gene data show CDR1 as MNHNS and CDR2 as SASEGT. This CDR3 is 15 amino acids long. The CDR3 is CASSERSSGYNEQFF.

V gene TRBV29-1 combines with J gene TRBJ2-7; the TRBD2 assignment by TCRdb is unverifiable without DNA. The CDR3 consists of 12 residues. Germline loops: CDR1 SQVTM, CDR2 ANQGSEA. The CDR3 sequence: CSVEGRAGEQYF.

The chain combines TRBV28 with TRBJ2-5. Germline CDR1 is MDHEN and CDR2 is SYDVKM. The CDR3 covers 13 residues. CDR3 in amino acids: CASAQASVETQYF.

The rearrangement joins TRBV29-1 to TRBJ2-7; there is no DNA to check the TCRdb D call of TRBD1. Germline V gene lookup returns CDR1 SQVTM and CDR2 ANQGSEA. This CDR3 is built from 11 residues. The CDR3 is CSVALDHEQYF.

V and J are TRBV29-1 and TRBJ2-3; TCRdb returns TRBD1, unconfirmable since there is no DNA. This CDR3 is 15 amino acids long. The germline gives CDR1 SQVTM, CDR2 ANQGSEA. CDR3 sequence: CSGDTGGYLTDTQYF.

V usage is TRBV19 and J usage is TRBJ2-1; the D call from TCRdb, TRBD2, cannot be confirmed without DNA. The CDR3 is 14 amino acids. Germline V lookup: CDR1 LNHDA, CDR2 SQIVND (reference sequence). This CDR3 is CASSIVGRENEQFF.

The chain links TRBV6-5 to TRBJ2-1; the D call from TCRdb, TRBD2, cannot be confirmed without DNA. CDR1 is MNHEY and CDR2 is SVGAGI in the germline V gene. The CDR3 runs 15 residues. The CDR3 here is CASSYLGGGLDEQFF.

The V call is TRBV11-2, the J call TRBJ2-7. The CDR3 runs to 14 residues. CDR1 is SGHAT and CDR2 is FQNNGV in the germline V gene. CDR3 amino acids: CASSLAPEAYEQYF.

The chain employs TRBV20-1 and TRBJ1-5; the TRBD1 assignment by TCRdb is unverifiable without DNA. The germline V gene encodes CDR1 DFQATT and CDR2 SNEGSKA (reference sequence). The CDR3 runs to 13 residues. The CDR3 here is CSARGDSLIPQHF.

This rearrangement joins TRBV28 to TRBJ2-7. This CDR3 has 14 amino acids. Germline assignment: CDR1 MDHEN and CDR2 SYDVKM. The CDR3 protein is CASSWPRSSYEQYF.

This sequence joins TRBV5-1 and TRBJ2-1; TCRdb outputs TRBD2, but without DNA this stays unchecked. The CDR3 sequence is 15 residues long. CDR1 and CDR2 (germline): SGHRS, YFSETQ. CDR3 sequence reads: CASSLVASAANEQFF.

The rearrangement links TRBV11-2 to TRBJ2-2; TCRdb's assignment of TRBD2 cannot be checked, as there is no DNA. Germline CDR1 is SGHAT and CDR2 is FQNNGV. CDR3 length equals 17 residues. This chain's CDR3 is CASSLMDFGASSWELFF.

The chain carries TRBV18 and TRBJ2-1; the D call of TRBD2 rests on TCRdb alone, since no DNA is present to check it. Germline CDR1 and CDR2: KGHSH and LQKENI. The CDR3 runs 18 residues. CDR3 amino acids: CASSPGPGREWSYDEQFF. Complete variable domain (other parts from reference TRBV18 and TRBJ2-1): NAGVMQNPRHLVRRRGQEARLRCSPMKGHSHVYWYRQLPEEGLKFMVYLQKENIIDESGMPKERFSAEFPKEGPSILRIQQVVRGDSAAYFCASSPGPGREWSYDEQFFGPGTRLTVL.

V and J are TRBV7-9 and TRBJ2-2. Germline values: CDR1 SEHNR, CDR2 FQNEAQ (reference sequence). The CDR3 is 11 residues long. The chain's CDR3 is CASSRAGELFF.

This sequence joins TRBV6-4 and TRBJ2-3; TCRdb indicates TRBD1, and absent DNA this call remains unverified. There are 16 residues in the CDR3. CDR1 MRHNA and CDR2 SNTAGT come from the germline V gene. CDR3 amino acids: CASSDSGGGGTDTQYF.

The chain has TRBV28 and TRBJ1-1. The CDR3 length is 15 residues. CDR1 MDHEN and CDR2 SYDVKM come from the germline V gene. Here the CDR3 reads CASSFPLTLNTGAFF.

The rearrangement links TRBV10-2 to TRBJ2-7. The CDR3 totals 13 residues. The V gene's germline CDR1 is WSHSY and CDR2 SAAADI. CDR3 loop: CASSDRTKDEQYF.

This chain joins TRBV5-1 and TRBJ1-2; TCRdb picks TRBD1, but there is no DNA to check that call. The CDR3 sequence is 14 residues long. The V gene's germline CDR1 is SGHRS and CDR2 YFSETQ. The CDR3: CASSLEAGDYGYTF. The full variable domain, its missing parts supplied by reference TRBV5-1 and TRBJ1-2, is KAGVTQTPRYLIKTRGQQVTLSCSPISGHRSVSWYQQTPGQGLQFLFEYFSETQRNKGNFPGRFSGRQFSNSRSEMNVSTLELGDSALYLCASSLEAGDYGYTFGSGTRLTVV.

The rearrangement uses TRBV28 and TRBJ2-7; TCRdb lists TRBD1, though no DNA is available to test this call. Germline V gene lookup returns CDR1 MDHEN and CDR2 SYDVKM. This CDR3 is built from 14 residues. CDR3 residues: CASRPEGGGYEQYF.

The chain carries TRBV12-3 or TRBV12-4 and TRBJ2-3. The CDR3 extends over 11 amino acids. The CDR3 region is CASSFSDTQYF.

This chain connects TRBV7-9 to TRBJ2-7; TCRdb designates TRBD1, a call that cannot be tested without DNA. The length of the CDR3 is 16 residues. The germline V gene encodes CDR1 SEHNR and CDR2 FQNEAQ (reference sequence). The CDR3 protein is CASSRDRGALSYEQYF. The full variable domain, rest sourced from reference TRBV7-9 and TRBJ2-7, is DTGVSQNPRHKITKRGQNVTFRCDPISEHNRLYWYRQTLGQGPEFLTYFQNEAQLEKSRLLSDRFSAERPKGSFSTLEIQRTEQGDSAMYLCASSRDRGALSYEQYFGPGTRLTVT.